The following is a TCR beta chain sequence with its context. This sample was taken from a study of T cell responses to AZD1222 COVID-19 vaccine. Per germline, CDR1 MDHEN and CDR2 SYDVKM. V lost 6 bases to trimming and J lost 3 bases; unmatched junction nucleotides: 8. There are 14 residues in the CDR3. Measured with immunoSEQ multiplex PCR; TCRdb has only the in-frame clones, and not every one. The sample has about 73,000 clones; 80% to 90% are singletons. The material was peripheral blood, obtained 28 days after the second AZD1222 dose. This chain connects TRBV28 to TRBJ2-7; TRBD1 matches at 7 bases. The TCR originated in an adult who received the AZD1222 COVID-19 vaccine. The CDR3 spells CASSRDSENYEQYF. CDR3 nucleotide sequence: TGTGCCAGCAGCCGGGACAGTGAAAACTACGAGCAGTACTTC.